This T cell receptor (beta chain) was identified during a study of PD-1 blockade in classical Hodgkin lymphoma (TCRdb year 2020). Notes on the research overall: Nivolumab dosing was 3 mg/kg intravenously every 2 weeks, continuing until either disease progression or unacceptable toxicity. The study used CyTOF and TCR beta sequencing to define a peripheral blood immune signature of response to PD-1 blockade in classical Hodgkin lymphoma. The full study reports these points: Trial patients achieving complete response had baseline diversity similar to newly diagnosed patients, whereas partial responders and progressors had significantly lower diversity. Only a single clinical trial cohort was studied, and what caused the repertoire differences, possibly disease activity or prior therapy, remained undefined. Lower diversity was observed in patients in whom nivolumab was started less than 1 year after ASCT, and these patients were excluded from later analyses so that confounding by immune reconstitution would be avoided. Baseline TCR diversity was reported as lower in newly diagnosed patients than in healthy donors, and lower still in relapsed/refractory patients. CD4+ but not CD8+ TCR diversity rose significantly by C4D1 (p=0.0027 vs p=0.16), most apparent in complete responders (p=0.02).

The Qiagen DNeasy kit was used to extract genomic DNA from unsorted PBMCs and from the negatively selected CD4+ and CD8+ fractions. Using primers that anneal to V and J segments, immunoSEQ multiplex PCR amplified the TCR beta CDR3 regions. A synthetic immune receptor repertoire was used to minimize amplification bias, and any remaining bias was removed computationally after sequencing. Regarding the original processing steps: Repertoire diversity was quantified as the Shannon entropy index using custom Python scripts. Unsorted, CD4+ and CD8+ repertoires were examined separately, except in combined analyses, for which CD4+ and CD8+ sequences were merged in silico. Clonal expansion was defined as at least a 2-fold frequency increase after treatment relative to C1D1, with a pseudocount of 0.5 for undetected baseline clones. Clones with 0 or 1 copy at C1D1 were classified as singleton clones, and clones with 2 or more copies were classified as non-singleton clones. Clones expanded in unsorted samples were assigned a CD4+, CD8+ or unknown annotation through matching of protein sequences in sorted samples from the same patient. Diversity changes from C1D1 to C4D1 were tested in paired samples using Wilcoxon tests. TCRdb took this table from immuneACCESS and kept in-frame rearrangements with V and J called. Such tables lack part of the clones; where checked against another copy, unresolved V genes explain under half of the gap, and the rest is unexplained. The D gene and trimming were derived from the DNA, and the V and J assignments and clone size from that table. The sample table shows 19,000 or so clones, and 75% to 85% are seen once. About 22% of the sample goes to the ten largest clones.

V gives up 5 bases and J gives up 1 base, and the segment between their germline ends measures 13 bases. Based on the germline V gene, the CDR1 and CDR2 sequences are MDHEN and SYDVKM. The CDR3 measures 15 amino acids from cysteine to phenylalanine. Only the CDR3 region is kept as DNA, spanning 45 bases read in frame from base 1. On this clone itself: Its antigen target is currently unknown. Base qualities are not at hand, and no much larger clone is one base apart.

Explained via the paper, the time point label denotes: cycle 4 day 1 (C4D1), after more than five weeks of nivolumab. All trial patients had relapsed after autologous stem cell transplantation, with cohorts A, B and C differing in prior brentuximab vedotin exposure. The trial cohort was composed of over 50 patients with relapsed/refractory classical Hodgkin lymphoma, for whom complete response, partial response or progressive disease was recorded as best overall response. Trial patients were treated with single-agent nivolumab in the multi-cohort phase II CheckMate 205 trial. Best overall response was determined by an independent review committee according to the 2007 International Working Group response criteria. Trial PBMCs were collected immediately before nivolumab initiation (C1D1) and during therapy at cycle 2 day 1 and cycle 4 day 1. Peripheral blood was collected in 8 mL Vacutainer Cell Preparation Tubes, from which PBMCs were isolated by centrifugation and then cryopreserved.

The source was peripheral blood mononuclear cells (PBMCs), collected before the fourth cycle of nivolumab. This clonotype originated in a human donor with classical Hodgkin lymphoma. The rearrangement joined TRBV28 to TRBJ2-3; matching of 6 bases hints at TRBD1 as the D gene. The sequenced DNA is TGTGCCAGCAGTCTACAGGGCGCAGGCACAGATACGCAGTATTTT. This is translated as CASSLQGAGTDTQYF. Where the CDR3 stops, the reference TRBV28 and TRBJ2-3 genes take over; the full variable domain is DVKVTQSSRYLVKRTGEKVFLECVQDMDHENMFWYRQDPGLGLRLIYFSYDVKMKEKGDIPEGYSVSREKKERFSLILESASTNQTSMYLCASSLQGAGTDTQYFGPGTRLTVL.